A single sample gave rise to the 2 T cell receptor beta chains below, sequenced in a study of blood T cell repertoires in COVID-19. The method was immunoSEQ multiplex PCR; TCRdb's version includes in-frame clones alone and lacks a portion of them. The table includes about 260,000 clones, approximately 91% detected once. Sequencing was carried out using peripheral blood. The receptors derive from a human donor in a cohort sampled during active COVID-19.

This chain joins TRBV6-5 and TRBJ1-2, with TRBD1 matching 8 bases. V lost 0 bases and J lost 8; bases outside the gene matches: 2. CDR3 length: 13 amino acids. CDR1 MNHEY and CDR2 SVGAGI come from the germline V gene. CDR3 sequence: CASSYSQGGGYTF. Here the CDR3 DNA reads TGTGCCAGCAGTTACTCACAGGGGGGAGGCTACACCTTC.

The chain recombines TRBV14 with TRBJ2-1; D is possibly TRBD1 (5 bases). The ends were cut back, 4 bases at V and 2 bases at J, with 15 bases in the middle. Germline V CDR1 and CDR2: SGHDN, FVKESK. CDR3 length equals 16 residues. The CDR3 nucleotides read TGTGCCAGCAGCCCCAGGGTCCCACGAACCTACAATGAGCAGTTCTTC. Translated, it gives CASSPRVPRTYNEQFF.